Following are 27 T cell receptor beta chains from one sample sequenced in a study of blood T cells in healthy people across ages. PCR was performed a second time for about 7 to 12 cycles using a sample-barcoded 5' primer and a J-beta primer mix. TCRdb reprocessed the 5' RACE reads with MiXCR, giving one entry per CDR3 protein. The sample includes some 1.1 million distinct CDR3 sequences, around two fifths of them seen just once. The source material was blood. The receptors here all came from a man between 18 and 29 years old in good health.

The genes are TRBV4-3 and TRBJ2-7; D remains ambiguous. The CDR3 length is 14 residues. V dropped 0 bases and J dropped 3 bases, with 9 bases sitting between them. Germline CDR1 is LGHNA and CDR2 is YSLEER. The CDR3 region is CASSQDRPVYEQYF. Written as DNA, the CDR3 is TGCGCCAGCAGCCAAGACCGGCCAGTCTACGAGCAGTACTTC.

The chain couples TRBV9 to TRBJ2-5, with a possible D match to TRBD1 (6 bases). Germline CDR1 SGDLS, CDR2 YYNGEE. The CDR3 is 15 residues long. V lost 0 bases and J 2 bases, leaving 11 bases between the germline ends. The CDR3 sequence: CASSVEGDPQETQYF. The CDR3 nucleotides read TGTGCCAGCAGCGTAGAGGGGGACCCGCAAGAGACCCAGTACTTC.

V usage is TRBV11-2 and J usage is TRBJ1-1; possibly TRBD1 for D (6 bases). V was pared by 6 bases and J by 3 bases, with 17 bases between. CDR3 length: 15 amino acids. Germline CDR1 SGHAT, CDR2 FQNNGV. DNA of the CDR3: TGTGCCAGCAGTGGGAAGGGACAAACGTACACTGAAGCTTTCTTT. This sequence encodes CASSGKGQTYTEAFF.

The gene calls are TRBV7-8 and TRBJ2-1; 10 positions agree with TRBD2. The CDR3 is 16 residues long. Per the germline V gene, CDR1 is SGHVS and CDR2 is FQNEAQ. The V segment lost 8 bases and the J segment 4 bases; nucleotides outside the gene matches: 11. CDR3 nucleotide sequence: TGTGCCAGCGCCCCCTATCTAGCGGGGGTTTACAATGAGCAGTTCTTC. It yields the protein CASAPYLAGVYNEQFF.

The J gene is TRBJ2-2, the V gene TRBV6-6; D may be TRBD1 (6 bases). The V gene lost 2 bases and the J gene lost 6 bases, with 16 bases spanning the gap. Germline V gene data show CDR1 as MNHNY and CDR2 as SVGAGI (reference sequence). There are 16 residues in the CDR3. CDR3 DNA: TGTGCCAGCAGTTACCTACAGGGAGAGGTGGCCGGGGAGCTGTTTTTT. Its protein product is CASSYLQGEVAGELFF.

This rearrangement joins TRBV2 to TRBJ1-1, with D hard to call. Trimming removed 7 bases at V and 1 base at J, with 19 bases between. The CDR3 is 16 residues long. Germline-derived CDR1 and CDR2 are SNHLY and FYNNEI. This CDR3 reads CASTPGPDRTNTEAFF. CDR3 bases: TGTGCCAGCACCCCAGGACCCGACCGGACGAACACTGAAGCTTTCTTT.

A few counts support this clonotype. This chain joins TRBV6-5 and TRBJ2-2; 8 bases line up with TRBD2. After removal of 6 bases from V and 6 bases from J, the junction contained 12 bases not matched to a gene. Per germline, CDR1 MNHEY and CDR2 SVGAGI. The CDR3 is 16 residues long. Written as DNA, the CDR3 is TGTGCCAGCAGCCTAACCACGGGACTAGGACCCGGGGAGCTGTTTTTT. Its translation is CASSLTTGLGPGELFF.

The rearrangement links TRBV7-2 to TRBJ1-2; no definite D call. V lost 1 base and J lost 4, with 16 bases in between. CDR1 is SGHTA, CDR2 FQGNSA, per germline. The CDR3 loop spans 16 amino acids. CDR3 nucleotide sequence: TGTGCCAGCAGCTTAGTTGGGGTATTGGCTGCCTATGGCTACACCTTC. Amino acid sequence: CASSLVGVLAAYGYTF.

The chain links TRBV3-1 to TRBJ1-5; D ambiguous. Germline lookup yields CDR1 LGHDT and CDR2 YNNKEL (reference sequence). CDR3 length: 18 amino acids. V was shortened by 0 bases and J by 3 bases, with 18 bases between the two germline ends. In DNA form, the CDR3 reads TGTGCCAGCAGCCAAGAGGCTTTATCGGGCAGTTCCAATCAGCCCCAGCATTTT. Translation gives CASSQEALSGSSNQPQHF. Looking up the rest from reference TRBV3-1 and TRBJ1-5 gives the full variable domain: DTAVSQTPKYLVTQMGNDKSIKCEQNLGHDTMYWYKQDSKKFLKIMFSYNNKELIINETVPNRFSPKSPDKAHLNLHINSLELGDSAVYFCASSQEALSGSSNQPQHFGDGTRLSIL.

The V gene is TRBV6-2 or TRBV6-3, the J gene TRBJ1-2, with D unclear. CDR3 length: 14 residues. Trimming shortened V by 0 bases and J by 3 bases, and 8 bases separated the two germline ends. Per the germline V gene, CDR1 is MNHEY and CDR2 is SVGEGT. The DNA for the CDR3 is TGTGCCAGCAGTTACTCATCGGGTTACTATGGCTACACCTTC. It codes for CASSYSSGYYGYTF.

CDR3 sequence: CASRRSLDTQYF. The DNA for the CDR3 is TGTGCCAGCAGGCGCAGCTTAGATACGCAGTATTTT. The chain joins TRBV12-3 or TRBV12-4 to TRBJ2-3; D uncertain. The CDR3 covers 12 residues. The V end lost 6 bases, the J end lost 5 bases, and 9 bases lay between the germline ends.

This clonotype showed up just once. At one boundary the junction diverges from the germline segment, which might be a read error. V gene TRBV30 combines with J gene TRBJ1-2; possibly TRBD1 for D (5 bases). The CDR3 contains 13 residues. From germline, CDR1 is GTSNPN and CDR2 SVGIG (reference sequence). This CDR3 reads CVWSEGGHHGYTF. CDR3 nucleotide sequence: TGTGTCTGGAGTGAGGGTGGACATCATGGCTACACCTTC.

CDR3 sequence (DNA): TGCGCCAGCAGCCCGGTCTTTACAGGGGGCAGTGAAAAACTGTTTTTT. Amino acid sequence: CASSPVFTGGSEKLFF. This sequence joins TRBV5-1 and TRBJ1-4; 9 bases match TRBD1. The germline gives CDR1 SGHRS, CDR2 YFSETQ. CDR3 length: 16 amino acids. V gave up 4 bases and J gave up 7 bases; unmatched junction bases: 11.

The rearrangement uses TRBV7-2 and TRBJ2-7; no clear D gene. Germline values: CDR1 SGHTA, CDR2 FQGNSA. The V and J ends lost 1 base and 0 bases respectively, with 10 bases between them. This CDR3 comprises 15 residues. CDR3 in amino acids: CASSLGPESSYEQYF. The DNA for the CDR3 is TGTGCCAGCAGCTTAGGCCCAGAGAGCTCCTACGAGCAGTACTTC.

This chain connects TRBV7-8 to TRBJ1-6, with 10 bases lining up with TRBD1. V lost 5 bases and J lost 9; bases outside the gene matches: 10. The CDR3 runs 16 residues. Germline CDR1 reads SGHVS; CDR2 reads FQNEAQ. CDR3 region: CASSPARGQGSSPLHF. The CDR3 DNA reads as TGTGCCAGCAGCCCAGCTCGGGGACAGGGGAGTTCACCCCTCCACTTT.

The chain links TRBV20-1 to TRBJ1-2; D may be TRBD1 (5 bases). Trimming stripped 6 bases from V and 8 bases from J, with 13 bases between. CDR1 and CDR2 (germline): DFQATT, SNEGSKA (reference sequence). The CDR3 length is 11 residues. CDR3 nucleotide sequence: TGCAGTGCCTCCGGGACGGGGGGCTACACCTTC. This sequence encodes CSASGTGGYTF.

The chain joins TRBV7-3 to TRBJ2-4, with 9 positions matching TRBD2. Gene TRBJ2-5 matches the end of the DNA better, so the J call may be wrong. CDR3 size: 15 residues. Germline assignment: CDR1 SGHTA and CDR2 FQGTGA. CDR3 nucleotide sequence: TGTGCCAGCAGCACGGGCGGGGGGGACCAAGAGACCCAGTACTTC. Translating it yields CASSTGGGDQETQYF.

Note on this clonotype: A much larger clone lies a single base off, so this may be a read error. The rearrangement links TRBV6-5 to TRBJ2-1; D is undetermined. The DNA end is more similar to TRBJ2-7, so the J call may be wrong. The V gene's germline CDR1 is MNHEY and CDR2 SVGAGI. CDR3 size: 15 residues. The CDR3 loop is CASSYRLQKYNEQYF. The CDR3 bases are TGTGCCAGCAGTTATCGACTTCAAAAATACAATGAGCAGTACTTC.

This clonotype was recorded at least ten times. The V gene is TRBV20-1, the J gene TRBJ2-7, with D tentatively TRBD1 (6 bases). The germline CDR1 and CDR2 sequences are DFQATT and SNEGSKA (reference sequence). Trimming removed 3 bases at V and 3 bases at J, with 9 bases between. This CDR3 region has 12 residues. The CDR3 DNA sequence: TGCAGTGCTAGCTCGACAGGCTACGAGCAGTACTTC. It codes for CSASSTGYEQYF.

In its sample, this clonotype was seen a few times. CDR3 region: CASSVAGLTVNEQFF. DNA for the CDR3: TGTGCCAGCAGCGTAGCGGGGTTGACGGTCAATGAGCAGTTCTTC. The V gene is TRBV9, the J gene TRBJ2-1; possible D gene TRBD2, 5 bases. Germline CDR1 and CDR2: SGDLS and YYNGEE. V lost 0 bases, J lost 6 bases, and 13 bases lay in between. The CDR3 has 15 residues.

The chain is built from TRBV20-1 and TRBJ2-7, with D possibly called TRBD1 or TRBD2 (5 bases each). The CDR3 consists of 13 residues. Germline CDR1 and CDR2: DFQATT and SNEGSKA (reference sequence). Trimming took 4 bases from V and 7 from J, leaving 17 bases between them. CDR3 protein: CSANRDHPGEQYF. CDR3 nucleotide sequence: TGCAGTGCTAACCGGGACCACCCAGGAGAGCAGTACTTC.

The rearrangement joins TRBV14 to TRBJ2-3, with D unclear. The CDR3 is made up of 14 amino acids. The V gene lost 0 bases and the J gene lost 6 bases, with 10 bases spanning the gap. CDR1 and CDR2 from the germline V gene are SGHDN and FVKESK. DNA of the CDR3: TGTGCCAGCAGCCAAGACAGGTCCTGGGATACGCAGTATTTT. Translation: CASSQDRSWDTQYF.

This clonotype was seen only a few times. The CDR3 DNA follows: TGCAGTGCTAGGCCCCGGGACAGCCGTCGGGAGCAGTACTTC. It encodes CSARPRDSRREQYF. V gene TRBV20-1 combines with J gene TRBJ2-4; tentative D call: TRBD1 (7 bases). The CDR3 loop spans 14 amino acids. Trimming shortened V by 3 bases and J by 13 bases, and 22 bases separated the two germline ends. Per the germline V gene, CDR1 is DFQATT and CDR2 is SNEGSKA (reference sequence).

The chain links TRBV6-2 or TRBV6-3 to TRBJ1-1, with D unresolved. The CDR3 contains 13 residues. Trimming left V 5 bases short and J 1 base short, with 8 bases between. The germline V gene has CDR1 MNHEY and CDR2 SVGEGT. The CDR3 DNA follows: TGTGCCAGCAGTACATCACCGAACACTGAAGCTTTCTTT. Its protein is CASSTSPNTEAFF.

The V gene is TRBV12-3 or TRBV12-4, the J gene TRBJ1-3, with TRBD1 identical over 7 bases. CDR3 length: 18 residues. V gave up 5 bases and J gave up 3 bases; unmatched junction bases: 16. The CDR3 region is CASSPTVREGGYGNTIYF. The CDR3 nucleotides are TGTGCCAGCAGTCCAACCGTGCGTGAAGGGGGCTATGGAAACACCATATATTTT.

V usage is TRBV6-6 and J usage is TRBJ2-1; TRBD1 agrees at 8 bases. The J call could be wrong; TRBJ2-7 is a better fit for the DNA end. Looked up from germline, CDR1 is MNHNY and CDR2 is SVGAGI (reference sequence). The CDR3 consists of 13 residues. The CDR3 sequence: CALAGDRPAEQYF. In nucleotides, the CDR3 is TGTGCCTTAGCCGGGGACAGGCCAGCCGAGCAGTACTTC.

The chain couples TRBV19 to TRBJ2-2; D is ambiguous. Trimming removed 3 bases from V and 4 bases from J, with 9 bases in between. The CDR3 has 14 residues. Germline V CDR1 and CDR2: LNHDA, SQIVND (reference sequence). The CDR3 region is CASSMAFSTGELFF. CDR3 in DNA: TGTGCCAGTAGTATGGCCTTTAGCACCGGGGAGCTGTTTTTT. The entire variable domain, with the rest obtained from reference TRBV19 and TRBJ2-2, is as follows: DGGITQSPKYLFRKEGQNVTLSCEQNLNHDAMYWYRQDPGQGLRLIYYSQIVNDFQKGDIAEGYSVSREKKESFPLTVTSAQKNPTAFYLCASSMAFSTGELFFGEGSRLTVL.